This T cell receptor beta chain was captured by sequencing in a study of blood T cell repertoires in COVID-19. Study-wide background: COVID-19 samples from acute and convalescent phases originated in the United States, Italy and Spain.

This clone is a singleton in its sample. Generated by immunoSEQ multiplex PCR, the TCRdb table keeps only in-frame clones and is missing some. This table holds more than 300,000 clones, nearly 90% found once. The germline V gene encodes CDR1 LNHDA and CDR2 SQIVND (reference sequence). V gave up 6 bases and J gave up 4 bases; unmatched junction bases: 13. The CDR3 is 16 amino acids. Participant-given clinical history determined each cohort assignment. The V and J genes are TRBV19 and TRBJ1-2, with 8 bases identical to TRBD1. The receptor's source is a woman aged 25 to 39 who had recovered from COVID-19. The sample taken for sequencing was PBMCs or T cells enriched from blood (not recorded which). In DNA form, the CDR3 reads TGTGCCAGTAGGAAAGGGGCAGGGGGCGAGAGCTATGGCTACACCTTC. It translates to CASRKGAGGESYGYTF. The variable domain in full, with the rest retrieved from reference TRBV19 and TRBJ1-2, is DGGITQSPKYLFRKEGQNVTLSCEQNLNHDAMYWYRQDPGQGLRLIYYSQIVNDFQKGDIAEGYSVSREKKESFPLTVTSAQKNPTAFYLCASRKGAGGESYGYTFGSGTRLTVV.